One and the same sample provided the 8 T cell receptor beta chains below, sequenced in a study of blood T cells in healthy people across ages. With a J-beta primer mix and a sample-barcoded 5' primer, a second PCR ran about 7 to 12 cycles. TCRdb processed the 5' RACE reads anew with MiXCR; each CDR3 protein has one entry. The table includes fewer than 1,200,000 distinct CDR3 sequences, under 30% detected once. These data were likewise used in another study, on T cells of mothers and their children.

The sequenced material came from blood. The receptors were gathered from a girl aged 2 to 9 in good health.

The sample holds a few counts of this clonotype. V is TRBV20-1 and J is TRBJ1-1, with D tentatively TRBD1 (6 bases). The V gene's germline CDR1 is DFQATT and CDR2 SNEGSKA (reference sequence). With 5 bases removed from V and 0 bases from J, the gap between germline ends came to 13 bases. The CDR3 runs 14 residues. The DNA for the CDR3 is TGCAGTGCTCTCAGGGGAGATGTGAACACTGAAGCTTTCTTT. Its protein product is CSALRGDVNTEAFF.

The V and J genes are TRBV25-1 and TRBJ1-2; no firm D call. CDR1 MGHDK and CDR2 SYGVNS come from the germline V gene. Trimming pared 2 bases from V and 5 bases from J, leaving 15 bases between. CDR3 length equals 15 residues. The CDR3 DNA is TGTGCCAGCAGTGAACCGTCCCCACCGGGGTATGGCTACACCTTC. Translated: CASSEPSPPGYGYTF.

This rearrangement joins TRBV11-2 to TRBJ2-7; D may match TRBD1 or TRBD2 (6 bases each). The CDR3 covers 13 residues. The germline V and J ends were trimmed by 11 bases and 4 bases, with 18 bases remaining between them. Germline CDR1 SGHAT, CDR2 FQNNGV. CDR3 protein: CAGDRGAGYEQYF. The CDR3, as DNA: TGTGCCGGAGATAGGGGGGCAGGGTACGAGCAGTACTTC.

This clonotype turned up a few times. V gene TRBV4-1 combines with J gene TRBJ2-7; 7 bases fit TRBD2. V shed 2 bases and J 6 bases; nucleotides not matched to a gene: 10. CDR1 and CDR2 (germline): MGHRA, YSYEKL. The CDR3 consists of 15 residues. CDR3 loop: CASSQSIETSSEQYF. The CDR3 bases are TGCGCCAGCAGCCAAAGTATAGAGACTAGCAGCGAGCAGTACTTC.

The chain combines TRBV4-3 with TRBJ1-1, with D perhaps TRBD1 (5 bases). The V gene lost 0 bases and the J gene lost 1 base, with 9 bases spanning the gap. This CDR3 has 15 amino acids. Germline V gives CDR1 LGHNA, CDR2 YSLEER. The CDR3 DNA sequence: TGCGCCAGCAGCCAAGATACGGGGGGGAACACTGAAGCTTTCTTT. Amino acids: CASSQDTGGNTEAFF.

This rearrangement joins TRBV7-8 to TRBJ2-5; D remains unclear. Germline CDR1 is SGHVS and CDR2 is FQNEAQ. V was clipped by 5 bases and J by 2 bases, with 9 bases between them. CDR3 length: 13 amino acids. CDR3 region: CASSLPQQETQYF. CDR3 DNA sequence: TGTGCCAGCAGCCTTCCCCAGCAAGAGACCCAGTACTTC.

This chain links TRBV4-1 with TRBJ2-5, with TRBD2 as a possible D gene (6 bases). The V and J ends lost 4 bases and 2 bases respectively, with 17 bases between them. CDR3 length: 16 amino acids. Germline V gene data show CDR1 as MGHRA and CDR2 as YSYEKL. This chain's CDR3 is CASSRRFVSGQETQYF. The CDR3 bases are TGCGCCAGCAGCCGACGGTTTGTTAGCGGTCAAGAGACCCAGTACTTC.

This chain connects TRBV7-9 to TRBJ1-1; no clear D gene. Trimming removed 5 bases at V and 1 base at J, with 11 bases between. The length of the CDR3 is 14 residues. Per the germline V gene, CDR1 is SEHNR and CDR2 is FQNEAQ (reference sequence). The CDR3 sequence is CASSPGVQNTEAFF. The CDR3, as DNA: TGTGCCAGCAGCCCAGGAGTACAGAACACTGAAGCTTTCTTT.